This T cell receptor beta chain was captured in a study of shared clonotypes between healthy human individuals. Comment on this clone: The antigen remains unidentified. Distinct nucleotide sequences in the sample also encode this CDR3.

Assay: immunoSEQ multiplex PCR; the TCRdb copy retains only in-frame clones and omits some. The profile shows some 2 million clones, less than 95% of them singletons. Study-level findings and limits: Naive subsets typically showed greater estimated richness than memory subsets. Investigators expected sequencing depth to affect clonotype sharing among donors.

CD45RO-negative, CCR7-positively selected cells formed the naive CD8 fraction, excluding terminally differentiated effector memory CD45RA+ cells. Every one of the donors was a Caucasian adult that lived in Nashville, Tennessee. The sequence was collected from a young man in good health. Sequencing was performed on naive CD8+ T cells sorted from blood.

The CDR3 protein is CASSESGGPDTQYF. The DNA of the CDR3 is TGCGCCAGCAGTGAGTCAGGGGGCCCAGATACGCAGTATTTT. This chain uses TRBV10-1 with TRBJ2-3, with 7 nucleotides matching TRBD1. The V gene's germline CDR1 is WNHNN and CDR2 SYGVQD (reference sequence). The junction had 1 base not matched to a gene; V was cut back by 0 bases and J by 4 bases. The CDR3 is 14 residues long.